A single sample is the source of the 15 T cell receptor beta chains below, sequenced in a study of Tregs in tolerant kidney transplant recipients. The repertoire was sequenced with immunoSEQ multiplex PCR; TCRdb's copy has only in-frame clones and lacks some. The data hold approximately 98,000 clones, with around 87% observed a single time. The sequencing here drew on CD4+ T cells from blood, taken before the transplant. The receptors originated from a human donor who received a combined kidney and bone marrow transplant.

The V gene is TRBV7-2, the J gene TRBJ2-2; TRBD2 agrees at 12 bases. Trimming cost V 4 bases and J 1 base; bases outside gene matches: 4. The length of the CDR3 is 17 residues. Germline CDR1 SGHTA, CDR2 FQGNSA. The CDR3 here is CASSSLGLAGNTGELFF. In DNA, the CDR3 is TGTGCCAGCAGCTCCCTGGGACTAGCGGGGAACACCGGGGAGCTGTTTTTT.

This rearrangement joins TRBV11-3 to TRBJ2-2; D possibly corresponds to TRBD1 (6 bases). The germline CDR1 and CDR2 sequences are SGHNT and YENEEA. Trimming removed 3 bases from V and 6 bases from J, with 11 bases in between. The CDR3 spans 14 residues. This chain's CDR3 is CASSFSQGSGELFF. The CDR3 nucleotides are TGTGCCAGCAGCTTTTCACAGGGCTCCGGGGAGCTGTTTTTT.

V usage is TRBV19 and J usage is TRBJ1-5; D may be TRBD1 (5 bases). Trimming shortened V by 3 bases and J by 12 bases, and 12 bases separated the two germline ends. Germline CDR1 LNHDA, CDR2 SQIVND (reference sequence). This CDR3 contains 12 residues. In nucleotides, the CDR3 is TGTGCCAGTAGTATCCCAGGGCAGGGCCAGCATTTT. This codes for CASSIPGQGQHF.

The chain employs TRBV5-4 and TRBJ2-7; D may be TRBD2 (6 bases). CDR1 and CDR2 (germline): SGHNT, YYREEE (reference sequence). The CDR3 consists of 13 residues. Trimming cost V 1 base and J 3 bases, with 8 bases left between them. The CDR3 coding sequence is TGTGCCAGCAGCTTGCCGGGGGTCTACGAGCAGTACTTC. Its translation: CASSLPGVYEQYF. The complete variable domain, with remaining parts taken from reference TRBV5-4 and TRBJ2-7, reads ETGVTQSPTHLIKTRGQQVTLRCSSQSGHNTVSWYQQALGQGPQFIFQYYREEENGRGNFPPRFSGLQFPNYSSELNVNALELDDSALYLCASSLPGVYEQYFGPGTRLTVT.

This chain links TRBV18 with TRBJ1-5; 7 nucleotides align to TRBD1. CDR1 and CDR2 (germline): KGHSH, LQKENI. Trimming at V came to 5 bases and at J to 4 bases, leaving 8 bases not matched to a gene. The CDR3 has 15 amino acids. The CDR3 nucleotides are TGTGCCAGCTCAGCGGGACAGTCGGGGAATCAGCCCCAGCATTTT. Residues: CASSAGQSGNQPQHF.

In its sample, this clone was seen once. The V call is TRBV6-5, the J call TRBJ1-1; 9 nucleotides align to TRBD1. With V trimmed by 5 bases and J by 4 bases, 5 bases remained unmatched. The CDR3 runs to 14 residues. CDR1 and CDR2 from the germline V gene are MNHEY and SVGAGI. The CDR3 nucleotides are TGTGCCAGCAGTCTCGAGGGACAGGGCACTGAAGCTTTCTTT. Translated: CASSLEGQGTEAFF.

The V gene is TRBV6-1, the J gene TRBJ2-7; 8 nucleotides match TRBD1. Germline assignment: CDR1 MNHNS and CDR2 SASEGT. CDR3 length equals 16 residues. The ends lost 2 bases at V and 2 bases at J; junction bases unmatched: 8. The CDR3 DNA is TGTGCCAGCAGTGAATACGTACAGGGGGTCGCCTACGAGCAGTACTTC. It yields the protein CASSEYVQGVAYEQYF.

In its sample, this clone was seen once. The chain couples TRBV4-2 to TRBJ2-2; 8 nucleotides line up with TRBD2. The CDR3 extends over 17 amino acids. Germline V gene lookup returns CDR1 LGHNA and CDR2 YNFKEQ. Losses at the gene ends were 4 bases for V and 0 bases for J; bases not matched to a gene: 7. The CDR3: CASSRTLSGTNTGELFF. CDR3 bases: TGTGCCAGCAGCCGAACCCTTAGCGGGACGAACACCGGGGAGCTGTTTTTT.

This rearrangement joins TRBV6-1 to TRBJ2-3, with TRBD2 identical over 7 bases. Germline loops: CDR1 MNHNS, CDR2 SASEGT. Losses at the gene ends were 2 bases for V and 0 bases for J; bases not matched to a gene: 5. The CDR3 spans 16 residues. The CDR3: CASSENPRGSTDTQYF. The CDR3 DNA reads as TGTGCCAGCAGTGAAAATCCGCGGGGGAGCACAGATACGCAGTATTTT.

J is TRBJ2-3 and V is TRBV5-1; a possible D gene is TRBD2 (5 bases). V lost 4 bases and J 0 bases, leaving 9 bases between the germline ends. CDR1 and CDR2 from the germline V gene are SGHRS and YFSETQ. CDR3 length: 14 amino acids. CDR3 region: CASSAGLSTDTQYF. Here the CDR3 DNA reads TGCGCCAGCAGCGCCGGACTGAGCACAGATACGCAGTATTTT.

V is TRBV28 and J is TRBJ1-2, with 8 nucleotides matching TRBD1. The germline V gene has CDR1 MDHEN and CDR2 SYDVKM. This CDR3 spans 15 amino acids. The J segment lost 4 bases and the V segment lost 4 bases, leaving 8 bases of the junction unmatched. In DNA, the CDR3 is TGTGCCAGCAGTTCCCGGACAGGGACCCCCTATGGCTACACCTTC. It translates to CASSSRTGTPYGYTF.

V and J are TRBV10-3 and TRBJ2-1, with 11 bases that match TRBD2. This CDR3 spans 15 amino acids. CDR1 and CDR2 (germline): ENHRY, SYGVKD. Unmatched junction bases numbered 6, after V lost 6 bases and J lost 5 bases. The DNA of the CDR3 is TGTGCCATCAGAACTAGCGGGGGCAGACACAATGAGCAGTTCTTC. Protein: CAIRTSGGRHNEQFF.

This chain connects TRBV11-3 to TRBJ2-1, with TRBD2 as a possible D gene (6 bases). The CDR3 is 11 residues long. V was trimmed by 3 bases and J by 9 bases, leaving 6 bases between them. Germline V gene lookup returns CDR1 SGHNT and CDR2 YENEEA. The CDR3 sequence: CASSLGGEQFF. The CDR3 DNA reads TGTGCCAGCAGCTTGGGGGGTGAGCAGTTCTTC.

V usage is TRBV11-2 and J usage is TRBJ1-4, with D unresolved. Trimming removed 8 bases from V and 7 bases from J, with 14 bases in between. Per the germline V gene, CDR1 is SGHAT and CDR2 is FQNNGV. The CDR3 has 13 amino acids. In nucleotides, the CDR3 is TGTGCCAGCGGGCCCCCAGAAGGTGAAAAACTGTTTTTT. Its protein is CASGPPEGEKLFF.

This clone has just a few counts. V gene TRBV27 combines with J gene TRBJ1-2, with D hard to call. The V end lost 6 bases, the J end lost 2 bases, and 13 bases lay between the germline ends. The CDR3 is 14 residues long. CDR1 is MNHEY, CDR2 SMNVEV, per germline (reference sequence). CDR3 bases: TGTGCCAGCAGCCTATTCGGAGGGAACTATGGCTACACCTTC. Its translation is CASSLFGGNYGYTF.